The TCR beta chain under discussion was sequenced for a study of T cell responses to AZD1222 COVID-19 vaccine (dated by TCRdb to 2020 to 2023). Notes on the research overall: TCR sequencing was performed for roughly 240 trial participants, of whom some 200 were given two doses of AZD1222 and around 26 were given two doses of MenACWY control vaccine. Trial participants were enrolled by age into 18-55, 56-69 and 70-plus year subgroups, with roughly 150, 30 and 60 TCR-sequenced participants respectively.

Concerning this clone: Its antigen is currently not known. Base-call qualities are not available, and no considerably larger clone is one nucleotide away.

According to the study, the label for this sample's time point signals: about 28 days (+/-7) after the second vaccine dose. AZD1222 recipients whose second dose came at about 4 weeks and those whose second dose came at about 12 weeks were combined into one group, since spike-specific TCR depth and breadth did not differ between the two schedules. The vaccinee samples were drawn from two UK trials, COV001 and COV002, one of which was a single-blind randomized controlled phase 2/3 trial testing AZD1222 (ChAdOx1 nCoV-19) in healthy adults. For TCRbeta chain sequencing, PBMC samples were collected from trial participants at day 0 and at day 28 after the second dose. Spanning cysteine to phenylalanine, the CDR3 consists of 14 amino acids. Just the 42-base CDR3 DNA is kept, in frame starting at base 1. The CDR1 and CDR2 encoded by the germline V gene are MDHEN and SYDVKM. V is cut by 5 bases and J by 2 bases, and the space between the germline ends is 13 bases.

What the work shows at the level of the full study, not this receptor alone: Nearly half of unique spike-specific TCRs reportedly recognized epitopes outside regions mutated in the B.1.351 and B.1.1.7 variants. Conclusions about previously exposed vaccinees were limited because only 6 or 7 AZD1222 recipients were SARS-CoV-2 seropositive at baseline. After two AZD1222 doses, both the breadth and the depth of spike-specific TCRs were significantly higher than at day 0 and than in MenACWY recipients. Vaccine-associated CD4 TCRs spanned the whole spike protein, with dominant responses in regions 160-218 and 743-854. Participants were mostly white British, with more females than males. The authors suggested clonal diversity may have been underestimated. Because no samples from the day 14 peak response were available, repertoires could be characterized only after the peak T cell response. In the small 56-69-year group, the increase in depth fell short of significance, most likely because of low power.

The CDR3 regions of human TCRbeta chains were analyzed by immunosequencing. Regarding the original processing steps: Repertoire TCRs were matched against a reference library of SARS-CoV-2-specific TCRs generated with the MIRA antigen-specificity platform. Breadth meant the fraction of unique TCRs that were SARS-CoV-2-associated, whereas depth meant the fraction of total T cells that were SARS-CoV-2-associated. Using the MIRA data, every spike-specific TCR was mapped to the spike region that the TCR reacted to and assigned to either a CD4 or a CD8 class. Log10-transformed breadth and depth values were compared by one-way ANOVA with Sidak's multiple comparisons tests. TCRdb holds this immuneACCESS table with in-frame rearrangements only. Some clones are missing; in checked studies, unresolved V genes explain under half, and the rest has no known cause. From that table come the V and J calls and clone size; the DNA was used to work out D and trimming. Recorded for this sample are approximately 110,000 clones; 92% of them occurred a single time. The ten largest clones take up around 8% of the sample.

Sequencing used peripheral blood, obtained 28 days after the second AZD1222 dose. The chain employs TRBV28 and TRBJ2-7, with no reliable assignment of the D segment. This clonotype originated in an adult who received the AZD1222 COVID-19 vaccine. The nucleotides are TGTGCCAGCAGTCTCGACGAGACGCCCTACGAGCAGTACTTC. This sequence encodes CASSLDETPYEQYF. This CDR3, with the reference TRBV28 and TRBJ2-7 proteins standing in past its ends, gives the full variable domain DVKVTQSSRYLVKRTGEKVFLECVQDMDHENMFWYRQDPGLGLRLIYFSYDVKMKEKGDIPEGYSVSREKKERFSLILESASTNQTSMYLCASSLDETPYEQYFGPGTRLTVT.